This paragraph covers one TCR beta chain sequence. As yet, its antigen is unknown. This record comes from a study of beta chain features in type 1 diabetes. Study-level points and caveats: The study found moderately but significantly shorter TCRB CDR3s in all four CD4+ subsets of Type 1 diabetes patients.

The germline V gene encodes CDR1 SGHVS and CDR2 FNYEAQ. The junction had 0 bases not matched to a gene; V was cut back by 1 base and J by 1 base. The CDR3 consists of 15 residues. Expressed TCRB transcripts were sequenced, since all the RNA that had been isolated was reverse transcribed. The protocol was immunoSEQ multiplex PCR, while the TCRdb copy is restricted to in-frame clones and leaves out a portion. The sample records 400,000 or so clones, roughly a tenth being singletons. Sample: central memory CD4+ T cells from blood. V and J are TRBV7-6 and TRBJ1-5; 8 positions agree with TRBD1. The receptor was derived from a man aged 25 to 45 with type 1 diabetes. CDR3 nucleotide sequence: TGTGCCAGCAGCTTAGGGACAGGGAGCAATCAGCCCCAGCATTTT. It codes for CASSLGTGSNQPQHF. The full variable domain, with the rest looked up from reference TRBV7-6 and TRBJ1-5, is GAGVSQSPRYKVTKRGQDVALRCDPISGHVSLYWYRQALGQGPEFLTYFNYEAQQDKSGLPNDRFSAERPEGSISTLTIQRTEQRDSAMYRCASSLGTGSNQPQHFGDGTRLSIL.